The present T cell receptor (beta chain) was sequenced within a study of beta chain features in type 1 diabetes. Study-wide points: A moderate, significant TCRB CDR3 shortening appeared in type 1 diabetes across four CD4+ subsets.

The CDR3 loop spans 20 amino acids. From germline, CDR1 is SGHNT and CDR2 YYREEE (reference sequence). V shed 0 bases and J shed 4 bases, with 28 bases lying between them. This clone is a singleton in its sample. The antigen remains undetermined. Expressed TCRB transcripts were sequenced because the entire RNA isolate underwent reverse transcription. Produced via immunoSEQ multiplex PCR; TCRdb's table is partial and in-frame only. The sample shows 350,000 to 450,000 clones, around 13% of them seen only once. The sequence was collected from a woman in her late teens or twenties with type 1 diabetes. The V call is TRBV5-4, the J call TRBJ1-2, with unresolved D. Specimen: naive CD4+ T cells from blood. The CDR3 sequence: CASSLGGSTVFRLSPYGYTF. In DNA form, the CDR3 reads TGTGCCAGCAGCTTGGGAGGGTCCACAGTCTTCCGCCTCTCCCCCTATGGCTACACCTTC.